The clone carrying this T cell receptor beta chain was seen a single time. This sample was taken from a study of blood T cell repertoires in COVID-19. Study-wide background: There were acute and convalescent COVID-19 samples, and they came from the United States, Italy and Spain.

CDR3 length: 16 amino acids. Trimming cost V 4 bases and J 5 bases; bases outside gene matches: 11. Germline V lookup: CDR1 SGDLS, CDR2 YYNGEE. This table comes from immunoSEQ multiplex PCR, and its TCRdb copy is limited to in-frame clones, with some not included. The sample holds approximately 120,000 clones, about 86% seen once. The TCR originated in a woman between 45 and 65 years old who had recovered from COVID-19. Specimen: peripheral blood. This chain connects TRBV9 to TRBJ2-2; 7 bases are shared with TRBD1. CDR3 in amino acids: CASSQRQGVDTGELFF. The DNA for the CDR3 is TGTGCCAGCAGCCAGAGACAGGGTGTGGATACCGGGGAGCTGTTTTTT.